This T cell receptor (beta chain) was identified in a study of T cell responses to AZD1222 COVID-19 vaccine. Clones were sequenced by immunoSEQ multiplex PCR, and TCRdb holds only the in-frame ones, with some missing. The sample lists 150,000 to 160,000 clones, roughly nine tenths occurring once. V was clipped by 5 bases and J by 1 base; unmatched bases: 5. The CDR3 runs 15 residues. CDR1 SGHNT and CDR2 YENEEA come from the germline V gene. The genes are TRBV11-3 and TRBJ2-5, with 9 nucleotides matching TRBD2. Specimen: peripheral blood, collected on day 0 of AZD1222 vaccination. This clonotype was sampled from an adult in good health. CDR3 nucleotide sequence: TGTGCCAGCAGCCTGACTAGCGGAGGCCAAGAGACCCAGTACTTC. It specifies CASSLTSGGQETQYF.